The 32 T cell receptor beta chains below were found in one sample sequenced in a study of blood T cell repertoires in COVID-19. Clones were sequenced by immunoSEQ multiplex PCR, and TCRdb holds only the in-frame ones, with some missing. There are 200,000 to 250,000 clones in the sample; 70% to 90% occur only once, and 0.87% lies in the top ten. Sequencing was carried out using PBMCs or T cells enriched from blood (not recorded which). These TCRs come from a man aged 45-60 years who had been exposed to COVID-19.

The V call is TRBV11-1, the J call TRBJ2-1; TRBD2 aligns across 7 bases. Germline trimming cut 0 bases from V and 0 bases from J; bases unmatched to any gene: 2. The CDR3 spans 16 residues. Germline CDR1 reads SGHAT; CDR2 reads FQDESV (reference sequence). The DNA for the CDR3 is TGTGCCAGCAGCTTAGCAGGGACTAACTCCTACAATGAGCAGTTCTTC. Translated, it gives CASSLAGTNSYNEQFF.

V usage is TRBV30 and J usage is TRBJ1-1, with D possibly TRBD1 on 5 matching bases. Trimming removed 5 bases from V and 5 bases from J, with 18 bases in between. Germline values: CDR1 GTSNPN, CDR2 SVGIG (reference sequence). The CDR3 has 14 amino acids. In DNA, the CDR3 is TGTGCCTGGGGTCCTCTGGGGCGTGAGACTGAAGCTTTCTTT. Amino acids: CAWGPLGRETEAFF.

This clone was recorded a few times. V and J are TRBV4-2 and TRBJ2-3; 8 bases match TRBD2. This CDR3 is 15 amino acids long. Germline loops: CDR1 LGHNA, CDR2 YNFKEQ. The V and J ends lost 1 base and 7 bases, in that order; junction bases with no gene match: 7. CDR3 in amino acids: CASSQVSGGTNTQYF. DNA for the CDR3: TGTGCCAGCAGCCAAGTGAGCGGGGGCACGAATACGCAGTATTTT.

CDR3 sequence (DNA): TGTGCCAGCAGCCTGAGGGGGAATTCACCCCTCCACTTT. Amino acid sequence: CASSLRGNSPLHF. This rearrangement joins TRBV11-3 to TRBJ1-6; D may be TRBD1 (6 bases). CDR3 length: 13 residues. Trimming took off 5 bases at V and 7 bases at J, with 9 bases between the two ends. Germline CDR1 and CDR2: SGHNT and YENEEA.

The rearrangement uses TRBV27 and TRBJ1-2; 10 bases match TRBD1. The V gene end was trimmed by 5 bases and the J gene end by 4 bases; junction bases not matched to a gene: 13. Germline V gene data show CDR1 as MNHEY and CDR2 as SMNVEV (reference sequence). This CDR3 is built from 17 residues. Here the CDR3 reads CASSPSGTGVRGYGYTF. DNA of the CDR3: TGTGCCAGCAGTCCATCCGGGACAGGGGTTCGAGGCTATGGCTACACCTTC.

The chain recombines TRBV15 with TRBJ2-1; 8 bases agree with TRBD1. CDR3 size: 16 residues. J gave up 9 bases and V 9 bases, and 19 bases lay outside the gene matches. Germline V gene sequence: CDR1 LNHNV, CDR2 YYDKDF (reference sequence). The CDR3 DNA sequence: TGTGCCACAAAGAAGGACAGGGCCCCTCAGGAGGGTGAGCAGTTCTTC. Amino acids: CATKKDRAPQEGEQFF.

This chain joins TRBV19 and TRBJ2-3, with D possibly TRBD1 on 5 matching bases. The CDR3 runs to 13 residues. Between the trimmed V and J ends, which lost 3 bases and 4 bases, there was a span of 8 bases. Per germline, CDR1 LNHDA and CDR2 SQIVND (reference sequence). Here the CDR3 DNA reads TGTGCCAGTAGTATCCAGGGCGCAGATACGCAGTATTTT. Protein: CASSIQGADTQYF.

There are a few counts of this clone. This chain joins TRBV28 and TRBJ1-2, with 11 bases matching TRBD1. The V gene's germline CDR1 is MDHEN and CDR2 SYDVKM. Trimming removed 6 bases from V and 2 bases from J; junction bases left unmatched: 2. This CDR3 has 14 residues. As DNA, the CDR3 is TGTGCCAGCAGCCGGGACAGGGGGAACTATGGCTACACCTTC. As protein: CASSRDRGNYGYTF.

This clone was seen once. A junction end diverges from the germline sequence, so it may reflect a read error. The genes are TRBV7-7 and TRBJ1-4, with D unresolved. The germline CDR1 and CDR2 sequences are SSHAT and FNYEAQ (reference sequence). This CDR3 spans 13 amino acids. The CDR3 region is CASSRVSNEKLFF. In nucleotides, the CDR3 is TGTGCTAGCAGCCGGGTATCTAATGAAAAACTGTTTTTT. The full variable domain, in which reference TRBV7-7 and TRBJ1-4 provide the parts outside the CDR3, is GAGVSQSPRYKVTKRGQDVTLRCDPISSHATLYWYQQALGQGPEFLTYFNYEAQPDKSGLPSDRFSAERPEGSISTLTIQRTEQRDSAMYRCASSRVSNEKLFFGSGTQLSVL.

The chain joins TRBV19 to TRBJ2-7, with 7 nucleotides matching TRBD1. Germline CDR1 and CDR2: LNHDA and SQIVND (reference sequence). Germline trimming cut 5 bases from V and 7 bases from J; bases unmatched to any gene: 8. The CDR3 spans 13 residues. CDR3 protein: CASSDQQGQEQYV. CDR3 nucleotides: TGTGCCAGTAGTGACCAACAGGGGCAGGAGCAGTACGTC.

In its sample, this clone was seen a few times. Other DNA variants within this sample encode the same CDR3. The V gene is TRBV6-2 or TRBV6-3, the J gene TRBJ2-1, with TRBD1 matching over 7 bases. Germline assignment: CDR1 MNHEY and CDR2 SVGEGT. V trimming: 0 bases; J trimming: 1 base; junction bases outside the gene matches: 3. There are 16 residues in the CDR3. The CDR3 DNA reads TGTGCCAGCAGTTACTCGTGGGACAGTTCCTACAATGAGCAGTTCTTC. Protein: CASSYSWDSSYNEQFF.

As for this clone: Other nucleotide sequences from this sample produce the same CDR3. The rearrangement links TRBV29-1 to TRBJ1-1; TRBD1 agrees at 10 bases. This CDR3 comprises 14 residues. Germline V gene lookup returns CDR1 SQVTM and CDR2 ANQGSEA. The trim removed 3 bases at V and 2 bases at J, leaving 3 bases unmatched. The CDR3 sequence is CSVDDRGLNTEAFF. CDR3 DNA: TGCAGCGTTGACGACAGGGGGCTCAACACTGAAGCTTTCTTT.

This chain uses TRBV28 with TRBJ1-2; 8 bases are a match to TRBD1. Germline assignment: CDR1 MDHEN and CDR2 SYDVKM. The trim removed 5 bases at V and 5 bases at J, leaving 13 bases unmatched. The CDR3 is 16 residues long. CDR3: CASSVSGGALYYGYTF. The CDR3 DNA follows: TGTGCCAGCAGTGTGTCAGGGGGCGCATTATATTATGGCTACACCTTC.

V usage is TRBV2 and J usage is TRBJ1-5; the match to TRBD1 covers 7 bases. The ends lost 9 bases at V and 1 base at J; junction bases unmatched: 9. The V gene's germline CDR1 is SNHLY and CDR2 FYNNEI. The CDR3 spans 15 residues. Here the CDR3 DNA reads TGTGCCAGAGGTCGACAGGGAGGAAGCAATCAGCCCCAGCATTTT. Its protein product is CARGRQGGSNQPQHF.

The genes are TRBV13 and TRBJ2-1; D possibly corresponds to TRBD2 (7 bases). The CDR3 is 16 residues long. Trimming took 5 bases from V and 0 from J, leaving 14 bases between them. Germline loops: CDR1 PRHDT, CDR2 FYEKMQ (reference sequence). This CDR3 is CASSAWGGHSYNEQFF. In DNA, the CDR3 is TGTGCCAGCAGCGCCTGGGGGGGCCACTCCTACAATGAGCAGTTCTTC. Full variable domain (remainder filled in from reference TRBV13 and TRBJ2-1): AAGVIQSPRHLIKEKRETATLKCYPIPRHDTVYWYQQGPGQDPQFLISFYEKMQSDKGSIPDRFSAQQFSDYHSELNMSSLELGDSALYFCASSAWGGHSYNEQFFGPGTRLTVL.

The genes are TRBV27 and TRBJ2-2; unclear D gene. V lost 1 base and J lost 3, with 9 bases in between. The V gene's germline CDR1 is MNHEY and CDR2 SMNVEV (reference sequence). CDR3 length: 15 amino acids. The CDR3 nucleotides read TGTGCCAGCAGTTTATTAGCCGGATACACCGGGGAGCTGTTTTTT. Protein sequence: CASSLLAGYTGELFF.

This clone appeared a single time. The chain uses TRBV7-3 and TRBJ2-3, with 8 positions matching TRBD2. The CDR3 covers 13 residues. V gave up 5 bases and J gave up 15 bases; unmatched junction bases: 13. Germline V lookup: CDR1 SGHTA, CDR2 FQGTGA. In DNA, the CDR3 is TGTGCCAGCAGCCCCCGGGACCCCGGGAGGGTCTATTTT. Protein sequence: CASSPRDPGRVYF. The variable domain in full, with the rest retrieved from reference TRBV7-3 and TRBJ2-3, is GAGVSQTPSNKVTEKGKYVELRCDPISGHTALYWYRQSLGQGPEFLIYFQGTGAADDSGLPNDRFFAVRPEGSVSTLKIQRTERGDSAVYLCASSPRDPGRVYFGPGTRLTVL.

This chain joins TRBV27 and TRBJ2-7, with 8 bases identical to TRBD1. Germline V gene sequence: CDR1 MNHEY, CDR2 SMNVEV (reference sequence). This CDR3 spans 14 amino acids. Trimming took 4 bases from V and 2 from J; bases not matched to a gene: 4. CDR3 residues: CASSSRQGPYEQYF. CDR3 bases: TGTGCCAGCAGTTCCCGACAGGGGCCCTACGAGCAGTACTTC.

The chain links TRBV4-2 to TRBJ2-3; D perhaps matches TRBD2 (6 bases). CDR3 length: 13 residues. V was cut by 1 base and J by 5 bases, with 7 bases left in between. From germline, CDR1 is LGHNA and CDR2 YNFKEQ. The CDR3 here is CASSQGTKDTQYF. Written as DNA, the CDR3 is TGTGCCAGCAGCCAAGGGACTAAAGATACGCAGTATTTT.

This chain connects TRBV7-2 to TRBJ1-2; 9 bases match TRBD1. The CDR3 consists of 16 residues. Germline V gives CDR1 SGHTA, CDR2 FQGNSA. V was clipped by 1 base and J by 3 bases; unmatched bases: 6. Here the CDR3 reads CASSLVFWTGDYGYTF. The CDR3 DNA follows: TGTGCCAGCAGCTTAGTTTTTTGGACAGGGGACTATGGCTACACCTTC.

The chain joins TRBV6-2 or TRBV6-3 to TRBJ1-2; a weak D match, TRBD1 (5 bases). The length of the CDR3 is 14 residues. V lost 2 bases, J lost 6 bases, and 13 bases lay in between. The germline V gene encodes CDR1 MNHEY and CDR2 SVGEGT. As DNA, the CDR3 is TGTGCCAGCAGTTACGGCAGGGCCTGGGATGGCTACACCTTC. Translating gives CASSYGRAWDGYTF.

The rearrangement joins TRBV9 to TRBJ2-3, with D possibly being TRBD2 (6 bases). V was cut by 3 bases and J by 1 base, with 12 bases left in between. Germline V gives CDR1 SGDLS, CDR2 YYNGEE. The CDR3 spans 15 residues. The CDR3: CASSAGSGGTDTQYF. The CDR3 nucleotides read TGTGCCAGCAGCGCCGGGTCGGGGGGCACAGATACGCAGTATTTT.

This rearrangement joins TRBV21-1 to TRBJ1-2; the table names TRBD1, a call not compared with the DNA. TRBV21-1 is recorded as a pseudogene. This CDR3 is built from 15 residues. The CDR3 is CASNMDRLFNYGYTF. The CDR3 DNA is TGTGCCAGCAATATGGACAGGTTATTTAACTATGGCTACACCTTC.

The chain uses TRBV5-4 and TRBJ1-5; D is uncertain. Trimming shortened V by 0 bases and J by 0 bases, and 10 bases separated the two germline ends. The CDR3 runs to 16 residues. Germline V CDR1 and CDR2: SGHNT, YYREEE (reference sequence). The CDR3 loop reads CASSLGPHYSNQPQHF. The CDR3 bases are TGTGCCAGCAGCTTGGGGCCCCACTATAGCAATCAGCCCCAGCATTTT.

This clone was picked up one time. The chain has TRBV24-1 and TRBJ2-1; 9 positions agree with TRBD1. V gave up 2 bases and J gave up 12 bases; unmatched junction bases: 7. The CDR3 has 14 residues. Looked up from germline, CDR1 is KGHDR and CDR2 is SFDVKD. The CDR3 nucleotides read TGTGCCACCAGTGATTACACAGGGGGCTGGGGGCAGTTCTTC. This translates into CATSDYTGGWGQFF.

The V call is TRBV27, the J call TRBJ1-5, with D perhaps matching TRBD1 (6 bases). Germline-derived CDR1 and CDR2 are MNHEY and SMNVEV (reference sequence). V lost 5 bases to trimming and J lost 5 bases, with 19 bases between them. The CDR3 consists of 16 residues. The CDR3 DNA is TGTGCCAGCAGTCCCAACCTTGGACAGTTTCATCAGCCCCAGCATTTT. Protein product: CASSPNLGQFHQPQHF.

This clone was seen a single time. The V call is TRBV24-1, the J call TRBJ2-3; TRBD2 matches at 12 bases. CDR3 size: 18 residues. With V trimmed by 3 bases and J by 5 bases, 11 bases remained unmatched. Per the germline V gene, CDR1 is KGHDR and CDR2 is SFDVKD. CDR3: CATSDPHLAGGQGDTQYF. Here the CDR3 DNA reads TGTGCCACCAGTGATCCCCACCTAGCGGGGGGGCAAGGAGATACGCAGTATTTT.

V and J are TRBV3-1 (or the pseudogene TRBV3-2) and TRBJ2-3; 9 bases agree with TRBD2. CDR3 size: 16 residues. The V gene end was trimmed by 6 bases and the J gene end by 4 bases; junction bases not matched to a gene: 11. From germline, CDR1 is LGHDT and CDR2 YNNKEL (reference sequence). The CDR3 DNA is TGTGCCAGCAGTCCAAGGGGTAGCGGGAGTCCAGATACGCAGTATTTT. Protein product: CASSPRGSGSPDTQYF.

This sequence joins TRBV5-4 and TRBJ1-2, with a tentative D call TRBD1 (5 bases). Trimming took off 2 bases at V and 3 bases at J, with 8 bases between the two ends. The V gene's germline CDR1 is SGHNT and CDR2 YYREEE (reference sequence). CDR3 length equals 13 residues. The CDR3 sequence is CASSFQGHYGYTF. The CDR3 DNA sequence: TGTGCCAGCAGCTTCCAGGGCCACTATGGCTACACCTTC.

V is TRBV27 and J is TRBJ2-7; 7 bases map to TRBD1. The V and J ends lost 7 bases and 3 bases, in that order; junction bases with no gene match: 12. This CDR3 region has 15 residues. Germline V gene lookup returns CDR1 MNHEY and CDR2 SMNVEV (reference sequence). This chain's CDR3 is CASTLGTGEHYEQYV. In nucleotides, the CDR3 is TGTGCCAGCACCTTAGGAACAGGGGAGCACTACGAGCAGTACGTC.

The chain combines TRBV7-8 with TRBJ1-6; tentative D call: TRBD1 (5 bases). Germline V lookup: CDR1 SGHVS, CDR2 FQNEAQ. This CDR3 contains 16 residues. The ends were cut back, 1 base at V and 9 bases at J, with 16 bases in the middle. Here the CDR3 DNA reads TGTGCCAGCAGCTTAGGTTGGGGCGAGTTTATTTCACCCCTCCACTTT. Its translation: CASSLGWGEFISPLHF.

The chain links TRBV2 to TRBJ2-2; the match to TRBD2 covers 7 bases. V was pared by 6 bases and J by 1 base, with 8 bases of the junction left unmatched. The CDR3 covers 16 residues. From germline, CDR1 is SNHLY and CDR2 FYNNEI. For the CDR3, the DNA is TGTGCCAGCAGGGCTGGACTAGTCCGGAACACCGGGGAGCTGTTTTTT. Protein: CASRAGLVRNTGELFF. Looking up the rest from reference TRBV2 and TRBJ2-2 gives the full variable domain: EPEVTQTPSHQVTQMGQEVILRCVPISNHLYFYWYRQILGQKVEFLVSFYNNEISEKSEIFDDQFSVERPDGSNFTLKIRSTKLEDSAMYFCASRAGLVRNTGELFFGEGSRLTVL.